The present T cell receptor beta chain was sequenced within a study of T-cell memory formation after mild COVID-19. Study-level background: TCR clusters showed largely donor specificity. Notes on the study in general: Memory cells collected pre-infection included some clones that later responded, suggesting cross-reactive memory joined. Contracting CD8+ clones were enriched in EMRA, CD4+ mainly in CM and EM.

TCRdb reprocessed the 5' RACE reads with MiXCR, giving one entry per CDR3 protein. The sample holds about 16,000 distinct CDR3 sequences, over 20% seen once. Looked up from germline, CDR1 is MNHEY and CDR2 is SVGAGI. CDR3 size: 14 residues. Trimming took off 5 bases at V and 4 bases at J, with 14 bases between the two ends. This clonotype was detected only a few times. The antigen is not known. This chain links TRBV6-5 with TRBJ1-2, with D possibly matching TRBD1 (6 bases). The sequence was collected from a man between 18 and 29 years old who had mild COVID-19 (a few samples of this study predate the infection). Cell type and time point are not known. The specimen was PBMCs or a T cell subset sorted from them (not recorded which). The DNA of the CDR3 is TGTGCCAGCAGTCCCTCCTCCAGGGGCTATGGCTACACCTTC. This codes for CASSPSSRGYGYTF.